This T cell receptor beta chain came from a study of blood T cells in healthy people across ages. Study as a whole: When template switching was applied, about one barcoded beta molecule was captured per two T cells.

The table lists this clonotype with a few counts. Its matching antigen is unknown. Germline and junction disagree at one end, which may indicate a read error. CDR3 length: 15 amino acids. CDR1 is SGHDT and CDR2 is YYEEEE in the germline V gene. Together with a sample-barcoded 5' primer, a J-beta primer mix was included in a second PCR lasting about 6 to 11 cycles. MiXCR, run by TCRdb on the 5' RACE reads, gives a single entry per CDR3 protein. Of a few hundred thousand distinct CDR3 sequences in the sample, roughly 29% were seen once. Overall study results and limits: While age rose, TCR beta diversity per million T cells dropped in a roughly linear way. Whereas aged donors had fewer naive CD4+ cells, long-lived donors had more of them and higher diversity.

The rearrangement joins TRBV5-6 to TRBJ2-5; possible D gene TRBD1, 6 bases. The sequenced sample was blood. This clonotype was sampled from an older woman in good health. The DNA of the CDR3 is TGTGCCAGCAGCTTGTACCAGGGGTGGCAAGAGGCCCAGTACTTC. Residues: CASSLYQGWQEAQYF.